This entry describes one T cell receptor beta chain. PCR employed 60 Vbeta and 13 Jbeta primers. The method was immunoSEQ multiplex PCR; TCRdb's version includes in-frame clones alone and lacks a portion of them. The table has 210,000 or so clones, roughly four fifths seen once. The sample originates from a study of cytomegalovirus exposure and HLA in healthy donors. This CDR3 comprises 13 residues. Trimming removed 3 bases at V and 3 bases at J, with 9 bases between. Per germline, CDR1 MDHEN and CDR2 SYDVKM. Sequencing used PBMCs. The sequence was obtained from a woman in her fifties or sixties in good health and CMV-seropositive. This sequence joins TRBV28 and TRBJ2-7, with D tentatively TRBD1 (5 bases). The CDR3 region has the DNA TGTGCCAGCAGTTTCGCAGGGCACTACGAGCAGTACTTC. It specifies CASSFAGHYEQYF.